This T cell receptor (beta chain) derives from a study of OX40 agonist ivuxolimab in advanced cancers. The overall study: A partial response was reached by three patients: one with hepatocellular carcinoma and two with cutaneous melanoma.

Broader study findings: Partial responders at 0.1-3.0 mg/kg showed near-lowest clonal expansion. CD8+ T cells were the subset that, on average, had more expanded clones than CD4+.

The method was immunoSEQ multiplex PCR; TCRdb's version includes in-frame clones alone and lacks a portion of them. The sample includes about 83,000 clones, about 81% of them seen just once. Patients had blood sampled at baseline and again on cycle 4 day 1 and cycle 7 day 1. Trimming cost V 0 bases and J 0 bases, with 4 bases left between them. There are 14 residues in the CDR3. Germline lookup yields CDR1 SGDLS and CDR2 YYNGEE. Concerning this clone: The antigen is undetermined.

This TCR came from an adult with an advanced solid tumor such as melanoma, head and neck, liver or kidney cancer. The material was CD4+ or CD8+ T cells sorted from blood, obtained in a trial of the OX40 agonist ivuxolimab. The chain joins TRBV9 to TRBJ1-3; D gene unclear. The CDR3 bases are TGTGCCAGCAGCGTAGAGCACTCTGGAAACACCATATATTTT. Translated, it gives CASSVEHSGNTIYF.